This T cell receptor beta chain was identified during a study of control samples from healthy donors and cancer patients. Method: immunoSEQ multiplex PCR; TCRdb's copy keeps in-frame clones and lacks some. The table records 130,000 or so clones, 70% to 90% of them present only once. The sequenced sample was blood. This TCR derives from a man aged 45 to 65 in good health.

CDR3 sequence: CASRLLAGGPMAQYF. For the CDR3, the DNA is TGTGCCAGCAGACTCCTAGCGGGGGGCCCAATGGCCCAGTACTTC. V gene TRBV3-1 (or the pseudogene TRBV3-2) combines with J gene TRBJ2-5; TRBD2 matches 11 bases. Losses at the gene ends were 6 bases for V and 9 bases for J; bases not matched to a gene: 12. This CDR3 contains 15 residues. CDR1 is LGHDT, CDR2 YNNKEL, per germline (reference sequence).